Each of the 18 T cell receptor beta chains below was sequenced from the same sample in a study of cytomegalovirus exposure and HLA in healthy donors. The data were produced by immunoSEQ multiplex PCR, yet TCRdb's version contains in-frame clones alone and is incomplete. The table lists 120,000 or so clones, roughly 86% of them singletons. Input material: PBMCs. Source of these receptors: a man aged 18 to 29 in good health and CMV-seronegative.

The chain links TRBV5-5 to TRBJ1-5; D unclear. CDR3 length: 13 residues. From germline, CDR1 is SGHKS and CDR2 YYEKEE (reference sequence). Trimming shortened V by 4 bases and J by 3 bases, and 8 bases separated the two germline ends. As DNA, the CDR3 is TGTGCCAGCAGCATGGCAGACAATCAGCCCCAGCATTTT. Protein sequence: CASSMADNQPQHF. Full variable domain (rest looked up from reference TRBV5-5 and TRBJ1-5): DAGVTQSPTHLIKTRGQQVTLRCSPISGHKSVSWYQQVLGQGPQFIFQYYEKEERGRGNFPDRFSARQFPNYSSELNVNALLLGDSALYLCASSMADNQPQHFGDGTRLSIL.

The J gene is TRBJ2-1, the V gene TRBV12-5; D gene ambiguous. The CDR3 covers 14 residues. Germline V gene sequence: CDR1 LGHNT, CDR2 FRNRAP. V lost 6 bases and J lost 9, with 18 bases in between. The CDR3 spells CASGPWREIPEQFF. CDR3 nucleotide sequence: TGTGCTAGTGGCCCCTGGAGAGAGATTCCTGAGCAGTTCTTC.

The genes are TRBV29-1 and TRBJ2-1; 12 positions agree with TRBD1. The CDR3 runs 14 residues. The germline CDR1 and CDR2 sequences are SQVTM and ANQGSEA. The J segment lost 7 bases and the V segment lost 3 bases, leaving 4 bases of the junction unmatched. The CDR3 spells CSVDGTGGGNEQFF. The CDR3 DNA sequence: TGCAGCGTTGATGGGACAGGGGGCGGGAATGAGCAGTTCTTC.

The chain couples TRBV27 to TRBJ1-6; 8 bases are shared with TRBD1. CDR1 and CDR2 (germline): MNHEY, SMNVEV (reference sequence). V was pared by 4 bases and J by 7 bases, with 6 bases of the junction left unmatched. The CDR3 is made up of 15 amino acids. This CDR3 is CASSSTGVGNSPLHF. Here the CDR3 DNA reads TGTGCCAGCAGTTCGACAGGGGTGGGGAATTCACCCCTCCACTTT.

This chain connects TRBV28 to TRBJ1-2, with 7 bases lining up with TRBD1. This CDR3 contains 13 residues. Germline trimming cut 5 bases from V and 4 bases from J; bases unmatched to any gene: 4. Germline V gene data show CDR1 as MDHEN and CDR2 as SYDVKM. The CDR3 region is CASSSRGIYGYTF. The CDR3, as DNA: TGTGCCAGCAGTAGCAGGGGGATCTATGGCTACACCTTC.

The gene calls are TRBV30 and TRBJ1-4, with D maybe TRBD1 (5 bases). Looked up from germline, CDR1 is GTSNPN and CDR2 is SVGIG (reference sequence). This CDR3 has 15 amino acids. V lost 3 bases to trimming and J lost 4 bases, with 15 bases between them. The CDR3 bases are TGTGCCTGGAGGTCGAGGGGAGCGGGTAATGAAAAACTGTTTTTT. Encoded protein: CAWRSRGAGNEKLFF.

The chain combines TRBV13 with TRBJ1-2, with D perhaps TRBD1 (5 bases). This CDR3 is 16 amino acids long. Trimming took 3 bases from V and 4 from J, leaving 18 bases between them. Germline assignment: CDR1 PRHDT and CDR2 FYEKMQ (reference sequence). The CDR3 sequence: CASSLYGGDLPYGYTF. The CDR3 coding sequence is TGTGCCAGCAGCTTGTACGGGGGGGATCTACCCTATGGCTACACCTTC.

The chain couples TRBV19 to TRBJ2-5; perhaps TRBD1 as D (5 bases). Trimming shortened V by 5 bases and J by 5 bases, and 18 bases separated the two germline ends. CDR1 and CDR2 from the germline V gene are LNHDA and SQIVND (reference sequence). The CDR3 has 15 residues. CDR3 sequence: CASSDRQGVMETQYF. Written as DNA, the CDR3 is TGTGCCAGTAGTGATAGGCAGGGTGTAATGGAGACCCAGTACTTC.

The chain couples TRBV28 to TRBJ1-2; possibly TRBD1 for D (5 bases). V lost 11 bases, J lost 7 bases, and 14 bases lay in between. CDR3 length: 11 amino acids. Germline assignment: CDR1 MDHEN and CDR2 SYDVKM. DNA of the CDR3: TGTGCCGGACAAGGACGGTTTGGCTACACCTTC. It specifies CAGQGRFGYTF.

The chain has TRBV11-1 and TRBJ2-2, with TRBD2 as a possible D gene (6 bases). CDR3 size: 15 residues. The germline gives CDR1 SGHAT, CDR2 FQDESV (reference sequence). The V end lost 5 bases, the J end lost 0 bases, and 10 bases lay between the germline ends. The CDR3 DNA reads as TGTGCCAGCAGCCCCGGGACTTCGAACACCGGGGAGCTGTTTTTT. Protein sequence: CASSPGTSNTGELFF.

The chain employs TRBV6-6 and TRBJ1-5; D might be TRBD1 (5 bases). Per the germline V gene, CDR1 is MNHNY and CDR2 is SVGAGI (reference sequence). The CDR3 runs 13 residues. With 4 bases removed from V and 6 bases from J, the gap between germline ends came to 10 bases. This CDR3 is CASSSAGGQPQHF. The CDR3 DNA sequence: TGTGCCAGCAGTTCCGCGGGGGGTCAGCCCCAGCATTTT.

The chain has TRBV18 and TRBJ2-5, with D hard to call. In germline, CDR1 is KGHSH, CDR2 LQKENI. Trimming removed 0 bases from V and 2 bases from J, with 7 bases in between. The CDR3 loop spans 14 amino acids. In DNA form, the CDR3 reads TGTGCCAGCTCACCACCCTCGTATCAAGAGACCCAGTACTTC. Encoded protein: CASSPPSYQETQYF.

The V and J genes are TRBV18 and TRBJ2-4, with D perhaps matching TRBD2 (5 bases). This CDR3 comprises 18 residues. Trimming took off 1 base at V and 1 base at J, with 17 bases between the two ends. Germline assignment: CDR1 KGHSH and CDR2 LQKENI. The CDR3 nucleotides read TGTGCCAGCTCACCACTCGGGATGGCAAGAGGGGCCAAAAACATTCAGTACTTC. Residues: CASSPLGMARGAKNIQYF.

The chain joins TRBV6-5 to TRBJ2-7; D perhaps matches TRBD2 (5 bases). V lost 4 bases and J lost 7, with 14 bases in between. CDR3 length: 13 residues. Germline CDR1 is MNHEY and CDR2 is SVGAGI. The CDR3 region is CASSSGLAAEQYF. CDR3 DNA: TGTGCCAGCAGTTCCGGACTGGCTGCGGAGCAGTACTTC.

This chain joins TRBV5-6 and TRBJ1-1, with unresolved D. The CDR3 has 14 amino acids. Germline CDR1 reads SGHDT; CDR2 reads YYEEEE. The germline V and J ends were trimmed by 6 bases and 5 bases, with 17 bases remaining between them. The CDR3 loop reads CASTEERALTEAFF. In DNA, the CDR3 is TGTGCCAGCACCGAAGAAAGAGCCCTAACTGAAGCTTTCTTT.

This rearrangement joins TRBV11-2 to TRBJ2-3; 12 bases agree with TRBD2. V was pared by 6 bases and J by 7 bases, with 8 bases of the junction left unmatched. Germline V CDR1 and CDR2: SGHAT, FQNNGV. CDR3 length: 15 residues. CDR3 sequence reads: CASRALAGGPHTQYF. DNA of the CDR3: TGTGCCAGCAGGGCCCTAGCGGGAGGGCCACATACGCAGTATTTT.

This chain uses TRBV30 with TRBJ2-7; D possibly corresponds to TRBD2 (6 bases). The CDR3 length is 17 residues. V was cut by 8 bases and J by 4 bases, with 30 bases left in between. Germline V gene sequence: CDR1 GTSNPN, CDR2 SVGIG (reference sequence). CDR3 region: CARLLKLGTPSQYEQYF. The CDR3 nucleotides read TGTGCCCGACTCCTGAAGTTGGGGACTCCGTCACAATACGAGCAGTACTTC.

The table lists this clone with a few counts. The V and J genes are TRBV18 and TRBJ1-2, with D perhaps matching TRBD1 (6 bases). Deletions cut 4 bases from V and 7 bases from J, with 10 bases between. The CDR3 contains 12 residues. Germline-derived CDR1 and CDR2 are KGHSH and LQKENI. The CDR3 loop reads CASSQQGSGYTF. The CDR3 DNA reads as TGTGCCAGCTCACAACAGGGTTCTGGCTACACCTTC.